The entry that follows covers one T cell receptor (beta chain) sequence. Its antigen is not known. Looked up from germline, CDR1 is SGHAT and CDR2 is FQNNGV. Trimming removed 6 bases at V and 4 bases at J, with 9 bases between. The CDR3 extends over 12 amino acids. These data originate in a study of cytomegalovirus exposure and HLA in healthy donors. Turning to the study itself: A prior analysis found about 110 million unique TCR beta sequences from 150 million to 200 million T cells. Study-wide results and limits: After further analysis at a later stage, some 15,000 TCR beta sequences were associated with HLA alleles at 0.05 false discovery rate.

A multiplex PCR was run with 60 Vbeta primers and 13 Jbeta primers. Produced via immunoSEQ multiplex PCR; TCRdb's table is partial and in-frame only. This repertoire shows some 150,000 clones, 75% to 90% found once; its top ten account for 2.9%. The chain carries TRBV11-2 and TRBJ2-5; D is undetermined. This TCR was recovered from a woman younger than 45 in good health and CMV-seronegative. The specimen sequenced was PBMCs. The CDR3 loop reads CASRSLGETQYF. For the CDR3, the DNA is TGTGCCAGCAGGTCCCTCGGAGAGACCCAGTACTTC.